The 9 T cell receptor beta chains in this list originate from one sample, sequenced in a study of T-cell memory formation after mild COVID-19. Each CDR3 protein gets one entry after TCRdb re-called the 5' RACE reads with MiXCR. Counted here are about 150,000 distinct CDR3 sequences, around 5.8% occurring once; the ten biggest clones make up approximately 2.1%. Sample: PBMCs or a T cell subset sorted from them (not recorded which). The receptor source for this set is an adult woman who had mild COVID-19 (a few samples of this study predate the infection). Cell type and time point are not known.

This clonotype was counted ten times or more. J is TRBJ2-2 and V is TRBV20-1; D is perhaps TRBD1 (6 bases). CDR3 length equals 14 residues. Germline-derived CDR1 and CDR2 are DFQATT and SNEGSKA (reference sequence). V dropped 6 bases and J dropped 2 bases, with 13 bases sitting between them. CDR3 loop: CSAQETGNTGELFF. Here the CDR3 DNA reads TGCAGTGCCCAAGAGACAGGAAACACCGGGGAGCTGTTTTTT.

This clonotype was recorded a few times. The chain couples TRBV3-1 to TRBJ2-4, with 14 positions matching TRBD2. The CDR3 is 17 residues long. The J segment lost 7 bases and the V segment lost 1 base, leaving 6 bases of the junction unmatched. Germline V gene sequence: CDR1 LGHDT, CDR2 YNNKEL (reference sequence). The DNA of the CDR3 is TGTGCCAGCAGCCAAGCTGGGACTAGCGGGGGCGGGAACATTCAGTACTTC. It specifies CASSQAGTSGGGNIQYF.

V and J are TRBV6-6 and TRBJ2-1; D not certain. Germline V gene sequence: CDR1 MNHNY, CDR2 SVGAGI (reference sequence). This CDR3 spans 12 amino acids. Trimming took 6 bases from V and 6 from J, leaving 9 bases between them. CDR3 sequence: CASSRTGNEQFF. The CDR3 nucleotides are TGTGCCAGCAGCCGAACGGGCAATGAGCAGTTCTTC.

This clonotype was counted at least ten times. The V and J genes are TRBV2 and TRBJ1-4, with D unclear. CDR3 length equals 15 residues. Germline CDR1 SNHLY, CDR2 FYNNEI. With 0 bases removed from V and 5 bases from J, the gap between germline ends came to 10 bases. In DNA form, the CDR3 reads TGTGCCAGCAGTGAAGCTCGAGGGCCCAATGAAAAACTGTTTTTT. This gives the protein CASSEARGPNEKLFF.

The CDR3 DNA follows: TGTGCCAGCAGCCAAGAGACGGCTCGGTTGGAGACCCAGTACTTC. It is translated as CASSQETARLETQYF. The V call is TRBV7-8, the J call TRBJ2-5; D ambiguous. The CDR3 has 15 residues. The germline V gene encodes CDR1 SGHVS and CDR2 FQNEAQ. V was trimmed by 5 bases and J by 5 bases, leaving 18 bases between them.

This clonotype was found a few times. V is TRBV30 and J is TRBJ1-2; a weak D match, TRBD1 (5 bases). Trimming took off 2 bases at V and 2 bases at J, with 12 bases between the two ends. The CDR3 is made up of 14 amino acids. CDR1 GTSNPN and CDR2 SVGIG come from the germline V gene (reference sequence). CDR3 DNA sequence: TGTGCCTGGAGTCTAACAGGTCTCAACTATGGCTACACCTTC. Its protein is CAWSLTGLNYGYTF.

This clonotype showed up just a few times. This chain links TRBV30 with TRBJ2-6, with a tentative D call TRBD2 (6 bases). This CDR3 has 13 residues. CDR1 is GTSNPN and CDR2 is SVGIG in the germline V gene (reference sequence). V dropped 8 bases and J dropped 2 bases, with 10 bases sitting between them. In DNA form, the CDR3 reads TGTGCCGGAACTAGCACTGGGGCCAACGTCCTGACTTTC. It codes for CAGTSTGANVLTF.

This clonotype has ten or more counts. V gene TRBV20-1 combines with J gene TRBJ2-3, with D perhaps being TRBD1 or TRBD2 (6 bases each). The CDR3 extends over 16 amino acids. V was cut by 6 bases and J by 5 bases, with 24 bases left in between. Germline loops: CDR1 DFQATT, CDR2 SNEGSKA (reference sequence). The CDR3 region is CSARDVGGPHRDTQYF. The CDR3 DNA reads as TGCAGTGCCCGGGACGTCGGGGGCCCGCACAGAGATACGCAGTATTTT.

This CDR3 is CASRGPTGGDLGKNIQYF. CDR3 bases: TGTGCCAGCAGGGGCCCAACAGGGGGAGATCTCGGCAAAAACATTCAGTACTTC. V is TRBV6-2 or TRBV6-3 and J is TRBJ2-4, with 8 bases identical to TRBD1. In germline, CDR1 is MNHEY, CDR2 SVGEGT. The V segment lost 6 bases and the J segment 3 bases; nucleotides outside the gene matches: 16. The CDR3 consists of 18 residues.